This T cell receptor beta chain was sequenced during a study of CD8 T cells in ankylosing spondylitis. Each TCR beta library was made by quantitative 5'-RACE that incorporated molecular barcodes. MiXCR was run by TCRdb on the 5' RACE reads, yielding one entry per CDR3 protein. The table lists about 240,000 distinct CDR3 sequences, roughly 8.6% of them singletons. The CDR3 length is 15 residues. In germline, CDR1 is LGHNA, CDR2 YSLEER. Trimming pared 1 base from V and 0 bases from J, leaving 10 bases between. This clonotype was seen a few times. Source material: blood, either unsorted or a sorted T cell fraction (not recorded which). The receptor was isolated from a male donor with ankylosing spondylitis or in good health (not recorded which). The chain recombines TRBV4-3 with TRBJ2-7, with D unclear. The CDR3 DNA is TGCGCCAGCAGCCAAGGTTTGGGCAGCTCCTACGAGCAGTACTTC. Translated: CASSQGLGSSYEQYF.